Given below is one T cell receptor (beta chain) in context. Antigen: not known. These data originate in a study of lymphopenia after photon versus proton radiotherapy. Regarding the study as a whole: Post-nadir diversity loss with photons came from oligoclonal expansion, particularly CD8+ Temra cells. Under photons, naive T cells and diversity fell while effector/memory populations rose.

Germline-derived CDR1 and CDR2 are SGHNT and YENEEA. Trimming left V 5 bases short and J 4 bases short, with 14 bases between. This CDR3 spans 14 amino acids. Profiled with immunoSEQ multiplex PCR; TCRdb holds only in-frame clones, not every one. The table shows 30,000 to 40,000 clones, with 90% to 95% occurring only once. Material: peripheral blood, obtained from a patient treated with photon-based radiotherapy. The V and J genes are TRBV11-3 and TRBJ2-5, with D maybe TRBD2 (5 bases). This receptor was obtained from a man between 60 and 70 years old with cholangiocarcinoma. CDR3 DNA sequence: TGTGCCAGCAGCCCCCGCGAGGGTCCAGAGACCCAGTACTTC. Protein: CASSPREGPETQYF.